This T cell receptor (beta chain) stems from a study of OX40 agonist ivuxolimab in advanced cancers. On the study more broadly: The dose-escalation cohort had hepatocellular carcinoma, melanoma, renal cell or head and neck cancer. Checkpoint inhibitors had been given previously to 40% of patients.

Germline loops: CDR1 MNHEY, CDR2 SVGAGI. Trimming removed 5 bases at V and 2 bases at J, with 7 bases between. There are 13 residues in the CDR3. Some clones are missing from TCRdb's copy, which holds only in-frame ones; the method was immunoSEQ multiplex PCR. The sample holds about 26,000 clones; approximately 80% are singletons and the top ten take over 11%. This chain connects TRBV6-5 to TRBJ1-5, with TRBD1 as a possible D gene (5 bases). The origin of this receptor is an adult with an advanced solid tumor such as melanoma, head and neck, liver or kidney cancer. The specimen comprised CD4+ or CD8+ T cells sorted from blood, sampled in a trial of the OX40 agonist ivuxolimab. The CDR3 here is CASSGGGNQPQHF. For the CDR3, the DNA is TGTGCCAGCAGTGGAGGGGGCAATCAGCCCCAGCATTTT.